This T cell receptor beta chain appears in the sequencing data of a study of T cell repertoires in cytomegalovirus infection. As concerns this clonotype: Its specificity is not known.

Study-wide findings and caveats: In two of eight donors, the top clonotype was HLA-C-restricted CMV-specific.

CDR1 is MGHRA and CDR2 is YSYEKL in the germline V gene. V dropped 0 bases and J dropped 4 bases, with 12 bases sitting between them. The CDR3 length is 15 residues. TCRdb itself ran the reads through MiXCR, one entry per CDR3 protein. The table shows 200,000 to 250,000 distinct CDR3 sequences, with approximately 38% occurring only once. The source was CD8+ T cells from cultured PBMCs, collected from culture after CMV antigen stimulation. The chain couples TRBV4-1 to TRBJ1-1; D gene unclear. The TCR was taken from a human donor in good health (CMV status not recorded). Some clones in this sample may be carry-over from other donors' samples. CDR3 coding DNA: TGCGCCAGCAGCCAAGAACACTCCTCGGGCACTGAAGCTTTCTTT. It yields the protein CASSQEHSSGTEAFF.